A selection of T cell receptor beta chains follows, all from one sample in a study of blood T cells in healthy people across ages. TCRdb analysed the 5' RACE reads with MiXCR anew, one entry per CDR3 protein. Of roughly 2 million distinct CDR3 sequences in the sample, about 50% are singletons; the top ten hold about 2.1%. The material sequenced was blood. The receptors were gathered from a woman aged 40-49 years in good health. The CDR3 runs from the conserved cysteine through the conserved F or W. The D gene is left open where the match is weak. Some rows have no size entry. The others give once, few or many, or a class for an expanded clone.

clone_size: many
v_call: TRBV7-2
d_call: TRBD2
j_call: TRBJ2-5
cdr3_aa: CASSRGGMETQYF
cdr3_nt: TGTGCCAGCAGCCGCGGGGGGATGGAGACCCAGTACTTC

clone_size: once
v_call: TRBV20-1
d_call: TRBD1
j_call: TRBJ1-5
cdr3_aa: CSARGWTGADQPQHF
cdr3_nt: TGCAGTGCTAGAGGGTGGACAGGGGCGGATCAGCCCCAGCATTTT

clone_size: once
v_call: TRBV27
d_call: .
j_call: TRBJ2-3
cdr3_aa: CASSTPTGSSRAYF
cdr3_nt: TGTGCCAGCAGCACTCCCACGGGAAGTTCTCGCGCGTATTTT

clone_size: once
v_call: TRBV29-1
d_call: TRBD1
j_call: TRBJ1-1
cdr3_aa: CSVDRKNTEAFF
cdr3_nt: TGCAGCGTGGACAGGAAGAACACTGAAGCTTTCTTT

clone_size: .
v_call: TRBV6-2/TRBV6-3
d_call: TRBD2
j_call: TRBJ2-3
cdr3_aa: CASTAGLVQDTQYF
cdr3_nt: TGTGCCAGCACCGCCGGACTAGTACAAGATACGCAGTATTTT

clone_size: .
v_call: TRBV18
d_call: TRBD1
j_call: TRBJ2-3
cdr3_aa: CASSLKDRATDTQYF
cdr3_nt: TGTGCCAGCTCACTGAAGGACAGGGCAACAGATACGCAGTATTTT

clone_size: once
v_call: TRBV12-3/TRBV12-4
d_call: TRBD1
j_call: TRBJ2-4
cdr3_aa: CASRGQTGASGNIQYF
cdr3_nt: TGTGCCAGCAGAGGGCAGACAGGGGCAAGTGGCAACATTCAGTACTTC

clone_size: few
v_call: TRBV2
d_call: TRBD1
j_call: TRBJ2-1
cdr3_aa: CASRDDRGNEQFF
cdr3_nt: TGTGCCAGCAGAGATGACAGGGGCAATGAGCAGTTCTTC

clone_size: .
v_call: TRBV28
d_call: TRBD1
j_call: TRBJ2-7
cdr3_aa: CASSTSTGGWDEQYF
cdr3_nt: TGTGCCAGCAGTACCTCCACAGGGGGCTGGGACGAGCAGTACTTC

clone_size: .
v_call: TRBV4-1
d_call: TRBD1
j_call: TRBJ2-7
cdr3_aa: CASSQAGQGYNEQYF
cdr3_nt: TGCGCCAGCAGCCAAGCGGGACAGGGGTATAACGAGCAGTACTTC

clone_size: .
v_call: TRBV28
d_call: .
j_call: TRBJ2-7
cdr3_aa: CASSYSSAYEQYF
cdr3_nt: TGTGCCAGCAGTTACTCCAGTGCCTACGAGCAGTACTTC

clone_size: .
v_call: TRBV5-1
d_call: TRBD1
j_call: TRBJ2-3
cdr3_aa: CASSLSGQGRDTQYF
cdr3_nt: TGCGCCAGCAGCTTGAGTGGACAGGGGAGAGATACGCAGTATTTT

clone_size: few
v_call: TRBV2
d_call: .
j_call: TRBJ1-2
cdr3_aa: CASSEGENYGYTF
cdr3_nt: TGTGCCAGCAGTGAAGGAGAAAACTATGGCTACACCTTC